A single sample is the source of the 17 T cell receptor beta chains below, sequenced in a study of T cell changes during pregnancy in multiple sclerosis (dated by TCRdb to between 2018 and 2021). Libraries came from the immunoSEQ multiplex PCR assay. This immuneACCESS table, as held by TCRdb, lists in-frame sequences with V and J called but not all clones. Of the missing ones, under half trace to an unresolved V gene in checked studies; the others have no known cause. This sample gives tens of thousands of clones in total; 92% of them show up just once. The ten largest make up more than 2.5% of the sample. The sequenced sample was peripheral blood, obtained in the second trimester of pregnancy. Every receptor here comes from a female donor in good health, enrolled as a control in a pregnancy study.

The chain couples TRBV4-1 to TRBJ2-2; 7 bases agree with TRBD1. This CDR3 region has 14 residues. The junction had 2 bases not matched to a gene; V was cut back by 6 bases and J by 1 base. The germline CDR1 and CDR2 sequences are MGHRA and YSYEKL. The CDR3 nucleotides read TGCGCCAGCAGAAGGACAGGGAACACCGGGGAGCTGTTTTTT. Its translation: CASRRTGNTGELFF.

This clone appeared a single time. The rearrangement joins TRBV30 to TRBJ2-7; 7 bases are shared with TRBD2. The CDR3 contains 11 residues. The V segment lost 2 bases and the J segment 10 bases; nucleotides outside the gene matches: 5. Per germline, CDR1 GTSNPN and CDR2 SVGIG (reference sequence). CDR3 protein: CAWSTAGDQYF. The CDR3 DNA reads TGTGCCTGGAGTACTGCGGGGGATCAGTACTTC.

As DNA, the CDR3 is TGTGCCAGCAGTGAGGACAGGAGCTATGGCTACACCTTC. Translated, it gives CASSEDRSYGYTF. The chain combines TRBV6-1 with TRBJ1-2; 7 positions agree with TRBD1. Trimming at V came to 3 bases and at J to 4 bases, leaving 2 bases not matched to a gene. This CDR3 is built from 13 residues. Germline values: CDR1 MNHNS, CDR2 SASEGT.

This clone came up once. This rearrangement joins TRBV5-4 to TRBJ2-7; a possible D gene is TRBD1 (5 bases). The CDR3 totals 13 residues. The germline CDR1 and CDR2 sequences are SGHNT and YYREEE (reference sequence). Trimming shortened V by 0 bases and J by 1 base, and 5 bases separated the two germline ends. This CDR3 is CASSLDRSYEQYF. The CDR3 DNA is TGTGCCAGCAGCTTGGACAGGTCCTACGAGCAGTACTTC. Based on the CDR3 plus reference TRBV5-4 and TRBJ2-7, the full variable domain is ETGVTQSPTHLIKTRGQQVTLRCSSQSGHNTVSWYQQALGQGPQFIFQYYREEENGRGNFPPRFSGLQFPNYSSELNVNALELDDSALYLCASSLDRSYEQYFGPGTRLTVT.

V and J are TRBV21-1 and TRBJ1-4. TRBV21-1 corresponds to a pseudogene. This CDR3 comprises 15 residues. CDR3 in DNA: TGTGCCAGCAGCAAAGTTCGAGGTCGCAGTGAAAAACTGTTTTTT. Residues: CASSKVRGRSEKLFF.

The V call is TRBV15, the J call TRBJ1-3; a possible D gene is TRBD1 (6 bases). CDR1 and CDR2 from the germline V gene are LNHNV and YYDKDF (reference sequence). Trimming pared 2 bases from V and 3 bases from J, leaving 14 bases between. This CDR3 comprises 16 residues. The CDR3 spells CATSRTPTGDGNTIYF. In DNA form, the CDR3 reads TGTGCCACCAGCAGAACCCCGACAGGTGATGGAAACACCATATATTTT.

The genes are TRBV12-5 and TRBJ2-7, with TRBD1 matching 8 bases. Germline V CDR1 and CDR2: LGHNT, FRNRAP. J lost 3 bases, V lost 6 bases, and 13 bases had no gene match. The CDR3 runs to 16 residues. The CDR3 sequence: CASGHQTGTGRYEQYF. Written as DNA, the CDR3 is TGTGCTAGTGGACATCAAACCGGGACAGGTCGCTACGAGCAGTACTTC.

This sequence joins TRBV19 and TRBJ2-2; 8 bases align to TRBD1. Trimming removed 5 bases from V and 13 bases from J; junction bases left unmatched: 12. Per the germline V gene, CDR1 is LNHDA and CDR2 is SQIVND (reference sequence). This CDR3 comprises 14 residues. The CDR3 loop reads CASSGLGTGHMLFF. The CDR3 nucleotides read TGTGCCAGTAGTGGTCTTGGGACAGGCCACATGCTGTTTTTT.

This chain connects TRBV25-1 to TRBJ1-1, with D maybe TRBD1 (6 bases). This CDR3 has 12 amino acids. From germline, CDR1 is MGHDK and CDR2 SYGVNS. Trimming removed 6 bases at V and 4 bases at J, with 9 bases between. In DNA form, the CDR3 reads TGTGCCAGCAGGCAGGGGTTCACTGAAGCTTTCTTT. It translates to CASRQGFTEAFF. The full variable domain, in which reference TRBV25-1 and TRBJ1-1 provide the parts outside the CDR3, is EADIYQTPRYLVIGTGKKITLECSQTMGHDKMYWYQQDPGMELHLIHYSYGVNSTEKGDLSSESTVSRIRTEHFPLTLESARPSHTSQYLCASRQGFTEAFFGQGTRLTVV.

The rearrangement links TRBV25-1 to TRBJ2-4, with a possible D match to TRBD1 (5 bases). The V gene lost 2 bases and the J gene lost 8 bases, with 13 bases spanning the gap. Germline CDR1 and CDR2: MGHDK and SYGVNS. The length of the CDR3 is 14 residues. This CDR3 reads CASSERVQGDIQYF. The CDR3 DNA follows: TGTGCCAGCAGTGAACGGGTCCAAGGGGACATTCAGTACTTC.

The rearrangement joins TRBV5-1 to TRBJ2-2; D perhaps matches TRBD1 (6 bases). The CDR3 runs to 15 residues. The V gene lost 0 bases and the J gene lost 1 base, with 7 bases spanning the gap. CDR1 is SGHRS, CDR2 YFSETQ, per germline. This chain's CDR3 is CASSLEGQNTGELFF. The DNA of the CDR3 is TGCGCCAGCAGCTTGGAGGGACAGAACACCGGGGAGCTGTTTTTT.

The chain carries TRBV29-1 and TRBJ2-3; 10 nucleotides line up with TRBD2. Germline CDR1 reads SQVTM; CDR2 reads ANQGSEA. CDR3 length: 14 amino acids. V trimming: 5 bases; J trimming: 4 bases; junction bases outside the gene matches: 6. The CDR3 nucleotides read TGCAGCGTTAGTAGCGGGGGGTTTTCAGATACGCAGTATTTT. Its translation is CSVSSGGFSDTQYF.

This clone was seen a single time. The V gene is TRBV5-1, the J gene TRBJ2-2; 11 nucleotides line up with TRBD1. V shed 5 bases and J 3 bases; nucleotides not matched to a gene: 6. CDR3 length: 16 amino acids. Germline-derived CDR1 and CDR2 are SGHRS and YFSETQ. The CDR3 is CASRERDRGDTGELFF. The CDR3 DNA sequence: TGCGCCAGCAGGGAGAGGGACAGGGGGGACACCGGGGAGCTGTTTTTT. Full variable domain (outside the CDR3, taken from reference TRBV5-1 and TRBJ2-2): KAGVTQTPRYLIKTRGQQVTLSCSPISGHRSVSWYQQTPGQGLQFLFEYFSETQRNKGNFPGRFSGRQFSNSRSEMNVSTLELGDSALYLCASRERDRGDTGELFFGEGSRLTVL.

The CDR3 bases are TGTGCCAGCGAAGTTCTGGGGAGCTCCTACGAGCAGTACTTC. This translates into CASEVLGSSYEQYF. The chain uses TRBV28 and TRBJ2-7, with D perhaps matching TRBD2 (5 bases). Trimming shortened V by 8 bases and J by 0 bases, and 14 bases separated the two germline ends. The CDR3 is 14 residues long. Germline V gives CDR1 MDHEN, CDR2 SYDVKM.

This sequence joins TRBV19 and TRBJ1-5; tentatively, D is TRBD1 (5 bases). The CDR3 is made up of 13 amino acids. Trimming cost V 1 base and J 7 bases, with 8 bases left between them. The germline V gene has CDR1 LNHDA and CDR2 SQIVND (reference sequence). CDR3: CASSIAREQPQHF. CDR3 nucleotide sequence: TGTGCCAGTAGTATAGCCAGGGAACAGCCCCAGCATTTT.

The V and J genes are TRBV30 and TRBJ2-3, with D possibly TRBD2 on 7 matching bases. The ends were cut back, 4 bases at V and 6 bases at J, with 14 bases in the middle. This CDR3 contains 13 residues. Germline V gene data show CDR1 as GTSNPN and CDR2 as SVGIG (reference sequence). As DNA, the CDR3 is TGTGCCTGGACGCGGGGGCCGGCCGATACGCAGTATTTT. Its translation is CAWTRGPADTQYF.

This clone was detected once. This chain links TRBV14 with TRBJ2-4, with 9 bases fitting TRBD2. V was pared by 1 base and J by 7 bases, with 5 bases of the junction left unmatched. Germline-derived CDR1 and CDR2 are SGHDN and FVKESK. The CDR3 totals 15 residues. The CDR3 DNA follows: TGTGCCAGCAGCCAAGGGACTAGCGAGACGAACATTCAGTACTTC. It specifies CASSQGTSETNIQYF.